The next 14 T cell receptor beta chains were all read from a single sample in a study of T cell repertoires in cytomegalovirus infection. TCRdb reprocessed the reads with MiXCR, giving one entry per CDR3 protein. The sample includes hundreds of thousands of distinct CDR3 sequences, roughly 36% of them seen just once. Their recognized antigens are unknown. This material consisted of cultured PBMCs, taken from culture after CMV antigen stimulation. The receptors shown here come from a human donor in good health (CMV status not recorded). Some clones in this sample may be carry-over from other donors' samples.

This clonotype came up many times. The V call is TRBV7-2, the J call TRBJ1-1; unclear D gene. The CDR3 is 13 residues long. Germline lookup yields CDR1 SGHTA and CDR2 FQGNSA. The V end lost 5 bases, the J end lost 1 base, and 8 bases lay between the germline ends. The CDR3 DNA sequence: TGTGCCAGCAGCCACGATAAGAACACTGAAGCTTTCTTT. The encoded protein is CASSHDKNTEAFF.

In its sample, this clonotype was seen a few times. This chain uses TRBV10-3 with TRBJ2-5; 8 nucleotides match TRBD1. V trimming: 6 bases; J trimming: 2 bases; junction bases outside the gene matches: 11. The germline V gene has CDR1 ENHRY and CDR2 SYGVKD. The CDR3 length is 16 residues. The CDR3 DNA is TGTGCCATCAGCCGCGACCCCAGGGGGCAGCAAGAGACCCAGTACTTC. Translating gives CAISRDPRGQQETQYF.

This clonotype was seen only a few times. The chain recombines TRBV12-3 or TRBV12-4 with TRBJ1-1, with D perhaps matching TRBD1 (5 bases). There are 14 residues in the CDR3. V gave up 11 bases and J gave up 1 base, with 17 bases separating them. CDR3 amino acids: CAGGRGLRNTEAFF. The CDR3 DNA is TGTGCCGGGGGTCGGGGCTTAAGGAACACTGAAGCTTTCTTT.

This clonotype has more than one count but fewer than ten. This chain connects TRBV2 to TRBJ1-4; D is possibly TRBD1 (5 bases). V lost 8 bases to trimming and J lost 8 bases, with 9 bases between them. There are 11 residues in the CDR3. Germline CDR1 reads SNHLY; CDR2 reads FYNNEI. CDR3 sequence reads: CASRGAEKLFF. CDR3 coding DNA: TGTGCCAGCCGAGGGGCAGAAAAACTGTTTTTT.

This clonotype was seen a few times. The rearrangement uses TRBV12-3 or TRBV12-4 and TRBJ1-2; 7 positions agree with TRBD1. The CDR3 has 16 amino acids. J was trimmed by 0 bases and V by 5 bases; bases with no gene match: 9. CDR3 in amino acids: CASSRTPQGANYGYTF. For the CDR3, the DNA is TGTGCCAGCAGTCGAACACCTCAGGGGGCTAACTATGGCTACACCTTC.

This clonotype was recorded a few times. The chain carries TRBV10-3 and TRBJ2-1; D gene unclear. Germline-derived CDR1 and CDR2 are ENHRY and SYGVKD. This CDR3 comprises 15 residues. The V and J ends lost 6 bases and 0 bases respectively, with 12 bases between them. The CDR3 sequence: CAIRAELSSYNEQFF. The CDR3 DNA follows: TGTGCCATCAGGGCTGAACTATCCTCCTACAATGAGCAGTTCTTC.

In its sample, this clonotype was seen many times. V is TRBV19 and J is TRBJ1-1; D call uncertain. The CDR3 contains 12 residues. Germline assignment: CDR1 LNHDA and CDR2 SQIVND (reference sequence). The ends were cut back, 9 bases at V and 1 base at J, with 9 bases in the middle. The CDR3 is CASSRSNTEAFF. For the CDR3, the DNA is TGTGCCAGCAGCCGGTCGAACACTGAAGCTTTCTTT.

This clonotype showed up many times. The chain is built from TRBV7-2 and TRBJ1-5; no definite D call. The V gene's germline CDR1 is SGHTA and CDR2 FQGNSA. CDR3 size: 13 residues. V lost 11 bases to trimming and J lost 0 bases, with 11 bases between them. DNA for the CDR3: TGTGCCTCGGCCACCTATAGCAATCAGCCCCAGCATTTT. This sequence encodes CASATYSNQPQHF.

This chain uses TRBV20-1 with TRBJ2-7; the D is unclear. This CDR3 is 11 amino acids long. Per germline, CDR1 DFQATT and CDR2 SNEGSKA (reference sequence). The V gene lost 5 bases and the J gene lost 5 bases, with 10 bases spanning the gap. CDR3 DNA sequence: TGCAGTGCTGCGCCAGGTGACGAGCAGTACTTC. This sequence encodes CSAAPGDEQYF.

The CDR3, as DNA: TGCAGTGCTAGAGCGGGAGGAGCCGTTGATTTCTACAATGAGCAGTTCTTC. This codes for CSARAGGAVDFYNEQFF. The chain has TRBV20-1 and TRBJ2-1, with 7 nucleotides matching TRBD2. The length of the CDR3 is 17 residues. With V trimmed by 1 base and J by 3 bases, 12 bases remained unmatched. The V gene's germline CDR1 is DFQATT and CDR2 SNEGSKA (reference sequence).

This clonotype was observed a handful of times. The chain carries TRBV7-6 and TRBJ1-1, with D possibly being TRBD1 (5 bases). Germline V gene lookup returns CDR1 SGHVS and CDR2 FNYEAQ. V was pared by 1 base and J by 8 bases, with 14 bases between. The CDR3 consists of 14 residues. CDR3 loop: CASSLGPFGTEAFF. CDR3 sequence (DNA): TGTGCCAGCAGCTTAGGGCCTTTTGGGACCGAAGCTTTCTTT.

At least ten counts were recorded for this clonotype. The rearrangement joins TRBV7-2 to TRBJ2-1, with 7 bases fitting TRBD2. With V trimmed by 2 bases and J by 4 bases, 14 bases remained unmatched. This CDR3 comprises 18 residues. Germline CDR1 and CDR2: SGHTA and FQGNSA. CDR3 sequence reads: CASSLKASGNTLYNEQFF. DNA of the CDR3: TGTGCCAGCAGCTTAAAGGCTAGCGGAAATACCTTGTACAATGAGCAGTTCTTC.

The gene calls are TRBV27 and TRBJ1-3; 10 nucleotides line up with TRBD1. The CDR3 consists of 16 residues. The junction had 2 bases not matched to a gene; V was cut back by 2 bases and J by 1 base. Germline CDR1 and CDR2: MNHEY and SMNVEV (reference sequence). For the CDR3, the DNA is TGTGCCAGCAGTTTAGTGGGACAGGGGTCTGGAAACACCATATATTTT. As protein: CASSLVGQGSGNTIYF.

This clonotype has only a few counts. The gene calls are TRBV6-1 and TRBJ2-3; possibly TRBD1 or TRBD2 for D (5 bases each). V lost 6 bases, J lost 0 bases, and 16 bases lay in between. The CDR3 is 16 amino acids. Germline V gene lookup returns CDR1 MNHNS and CDR2 SASEGT. CDR3 sequence reads: CASSHPGDVSTDTQYF. In nucleotides, the CDR3 is TGTGCCAGCAGCCACCCCGGGGACGTTAGCACAGATACGCAGTATTTT.